The 23 T cell receptor beta chains below all came from one sample that was sequenced in a study of T cell repertoires in cytomegalovirus infection. TCRdb ran MiXCR on the reads and lists one entry per CDR3 protein. The sample carries 450,000 to 650,000 distinct CDR3 sequences, 26% recorded once. What was sequenced was PBMCs. Every receptor here comes from a human donor in good health (CMV status not recorded). Some clones in this sample may be carry-over from other donors' samples.

This clonotype was recorded a few times. The chain employs TRBV27 and TRBJ2-1; tentatively, D is TRBD1 (7 bases). CDR3 length equals 17 residues. V was shortened by 3 bases and J by 1 base, with 16 bases between the two germline ends. From germline, CDR1 is MNHEY and CDR2 SMNVEV (reference sequence). CDR3 sequence reads: CASSLYDRAGSYNEQFF. For the CDR3, the DNA is TGTGCCAGCAGTTTGTACGACAGGGCGGGGTCCTACAATGAGCAGTTCTTC.

The CDR3 DNA sequence: TGTGCCATCAGACCCCTGACGACGGGGCGCGTAACCGGGGAGCTGTTTTTT. Its translation: CAIRPLTTGRVTGELFF. The chain links TRBV10-3 to TRBJ2-2, with D possibly being TRBD1 or TRBD2 (5 bases each). V shed 6 bases and J shed 5 bases, with 22 bases lying between them. The CDR3 sequence is 17 residues long. The V gene's germline CDR1 is ENHRY and CDR2 SYGVKD.

This clonotype was observed a handful of times. This chain links TRBV7-2 with TRBJ2-5; D may be TRBD2 (6 bases). Germline CDR1 and CDR2: SGHTA and FQGNSA. The V end lost 4 bases, the J end lost 5 bases, and 26 bases lay between the germline ends. The CDR3 length is 18 residues. CDR3 protein: CASSWGVGRGRISETQYF. For the CDR3, the DNA is TGTGCCAGCAGCTGGGGGGTTGGGCGTGGGAGAATCTCCGAGACCCAGTACTTC.

CDR3 nucleotide sequence: TGTGCCAGTAGTATCCTAGCGTCATCAGTCACAGATACGCAGTATTTT. Its translation is CASSILASSVTDTQYF. The V gene is TRBV19, the J gene TRBJ2-3, with a possible D match to TRBD2 (6 bases). CDR1 LNHDA and CDR2 SQIVND come from the germline V gene (reference sequence). The CDR3 loop spans 16 amino acids. V dropped 3 bases and J dropped 2 bases, with 15 bases sitting between them.

This clonotype turned up a few times. The chain recombines TRBV11-1 with TRBJ1-1; D perhaps matches TRBD1 (6 bases). Germline values: CDR1 SGHAT, CDR2 FQDESV (reference sequence). V was pared by 7 bases and J by 6 bases, with 21 bases between. CDR3 length: 15 amino acids. The CDR3 bases are TGTGCCAGCACCCTGGCTTCGGGGGCCGGAGCTGAAGCTTTCTTT. Amino acids: CASTLASGAGAEAFF.

In its sample, this clonotype was seen many times. V is TRBV25-1 and J is TRBJ1-1; possible D gene TRBD1, 6 bases. CDR3 length: 15 amino acids. The V end was cut by 1 base, the J end by 5 bases, with 14 bases between. The V gene's germline CDR1 is MGHDK and CDR2 SYGVNS. The CDR3 here is CASSEFGIGGTEAFF. For the CDR3, the DNA is TGTGCCAGCAGTGAATTCGGGATAGGGGGAACTGAAGCTTTCTTT. Together with reference TRBV25-1 and TRBJ1-1, the CDR3 gives the full variable domain: EADIYQTPRYLVIGTGKKITLECSQTMGHDKMYWYQQDPGMELHLIHYSYGVNSTEKGDLSSESTVSRIRTEHFPLTLESARPSHTSQYLCASSEFGIGGTEAFFGQGTRLTVV.

This sequence joins TRBV6-2 or TRBV6-3 and TRBJ2-1; 7 nucleotides agree with TRBD2. Germline assignment: CDR1 MNHEY and CDR2 SVGEGT. The V gene end was trimmed by 5 bases and the J gene end by 2 bases; junction bases not matched to a gene: 6. CDR3 size: 15 residues. CDR3 amino acids: CASSIGLAAYNEQFF. CDR3 in DNA: TGTGCCAGCAGTATCGGGCTAGCGGCCTACAATGAGCAGTTCTTC.

A few counts support this clonotype. V and J are TRBV5-6 and TRBJ2-1, with D perhaps matching TRBD1 (6 bases). This CDR3 has 17 residues. CDR1 and CDR2 (germline): SGHDT, YYEEEE. Trimming took off 2 bases at V and 0 bases at J, with 15 bases between the two ends. CDR3 sequence reads: CASSFRSSRGSYNEQFF. The CDR3 DNA sequence: TGTGCCAGCAGCTTTCGTAGTAGCAGGGGCTCCTACAATGAGCAGTTCTTC.

This chain connects TRBV6-1 to TRBJ2-5; maybe TRBD2 (5 bases). There are 14 residues in the CDR3. Per germline, CDR1 MNHNS and CDR2 SASEGT. With 5 bases removed from V and 1 base from J, the gap between germline ends came to 11 bases. Written as DNA, the CDR3 is TGTGCCAGCAGTCCGTTGCGGGTCCAAGAGACCCAGTACTTC. Translation: CASSPLRVQETQYF.

The CDR3 is CASSQDRGRSTYNEQFF. The DNA for the CDR3 is TGTGCCAGCAGCCAGGATAGAGGGAGGTCCACCTACAATGAGCAGTTCTTC. This chain links TRBV14 with TRBJ2-1, with a tentative D call TRBD2 (6 bases). V was trimmed by 3 bases and J by 2 bases, leaving 17 bases between them. The germline gives CDR1 SGHDN, CDR2 FVKESK. The CDR3 is 17 residues long.

This clonotype was seen more than once but under ten times. The V call is TRBV6-6, the J call TRBJ1-4, with 7 bases lining up with TRBD1. Germline-derived CDR1 and CDR2 are MNHNY and SVGAGI (reference sequence). The V and J ends lost 8 bases and 4 bases, in that order; junction bases with no gene match: 4. The CDR3 spans 13 residues. The chain's CDR3 is CASEGQNNEKLFF. CDR3 in DNA: TGTGCCAGCGAGGGACAGAATAATGAAAAACTGTTTTTT.

The CDR3 DNA reads as TGTGCCAGCAGCTCTAGAAAAACGGGACAGGGGGGCACAGATACGCAGTATTTT. Amino acid sequence: CASSSRKTGQGGTDTQYF. The chain joins TRBV5-4 to TRBJ2-3; 11 bases fit TRBD1. Germline assignment: CDR1 SGHNT and CDR2 YYREEE (reference sequence). Losses at the gene ends were 3 bases for V and 1 base for J; bases not matched to a gene: 10. The CDR3 has 18 amino acids.

V gene TRBV28 combines with J gene TRBJ1-2; D not resolved. The CDR3 is 12 residues long. Trimming removed 5 bases from V and 4 bases from J, with 8 bases in between. Germline-derived CDR1 and CDR2 are MDHEN and SYDVKM. This chain's CDR3 is CASSAVGYGYTF. The CDR3 DNA reads as TGTGCCAGCAGTGCGGTCGGCTATGGCTACACCTTC.

The CDR3 is CASSVWGSSVNTDTQYF. The CDR3 DNA is TGTGCCAGCAGCGTATGGGGGTCTTCAGTAAACACAGATACGCAGTATTTT. This chain connects TRBV9 to TRBJ2-3; D may correspond to TRBD1 or TRBD2 (5 bases each). The CDR3 runs to 17 residues. CDR1 and CDR2 from the germline V gene are SGDLS and YYNGEE. Trimming cost V 1 base and J 2 bases, with 17 bases left between them.

This clonotype showed up just a few times. The chain recombines TRBV7-6 with TRBJ2-7; 14 bases are shared with TRBD2. This CDR3 comprises 16 residues. CDR1 SGHVS and CDR2 FNYEAQ come from the germline V gene. V was pared by 1 base and J by 6 bases, with 5 bases of the junction left unmatched. CDR3 loop: CASSLVGLAGAREQYF. In nucleotides, the CDR3 is TGTGCCAGCAGCTTAGTGGGACTAGCGGGAGCACGCGAGCAGTACTTC.

This chain connects TRBV12-3 or TRBV12-4 to TRBJ2-3; D is possibly TRBD1 (6 bases). The CDR3 loop spans 16 amino acids. V was clipped by 4 bases and J by 4 bases, with 18 bases between them. The CDR3 DNA reads TGTGCCAGCAGTTCGCTCACAGGGCAGGTAGCAGATACGCAGTATTTT. Protein product: CASSSLTGQVADTQYF.

This clonotype has only a few counts. This rearrangement joins TRBV12-5 to TRBJ2-1; D remains unclear. In germline, CDR1 is LGHNT, CDR2 FRNRAP. The V gene lost 0 bases and the J gene lost 8 bases, with 17 bases spanning the gap. The CDR3 spans 16 residues. DNA of the CDR3: TGTGCTAGTGGTTTGGTCCTAGGGTCCAGGTCGGATGAGCAGTTCTTC. Protein product: CASGLVLGSRSDEQFF.

This clonotype showed up just a few times. The chain couples TRBV7-9 to TRBJ2-7, with 9 bases matching TRBD1. The CDR3 runs 14 residues. In germline, CDR1 is SEHNR, CDR2 FQNEAQ (reference sequence). The V segment lost 4 bases and the J segment 6 bases; nucleotides outside the gene matches: 7. CDR3 DNA: TGTGCCAGCAGCTCAGAAACAGGGGGCCTCGAGCAGTACGTC. Translating it yields CASSSETGGLEQYV.

The J gene is TRBJ1-3, the V gene TRBV4-1; D unclear. V lost 2 bases, J lost 1 base, and 6 bases lay in between. The CDR3 is 14 amino acids. From germline, CDR1 is MGHRA and CDR2 YSYEKL. The CDR3 coding sequence is TGCGCCAGCAGCCAATGGGCTTCTGGAAACACCATATATTTT. Translated: CASSQWASGNTIYF.

V usage is TRBV7-2 and J usage is TRBJ2-1; 7 bases are a match to TRBD1. The CDR3 length is 16 residues. J was trimmed by 3 bases and V by 3 bases; bases with no gene match: 8. Germline V gene data show CDR1 as SGHTA and CDR2 as FQGNSA. The CDR3, as DNA: TGTGCCAGCAGCTTTTCTTTAGGGGGCCTCTACAATGAGCAGTTCTTC. Encoded protein: CASSFSLGGLYNEQFF. The whole variable domain, filled in from reference TRBV7-2 and TRBJ2-1, reads GAGVSQSPSNKVTEKGKDVELRCDPISGHTALYWYRQSLGQGLEFLIYFQGNSAPDKSGLPSDRFSAERTGGSVSTLTIQRTQQEDSAVYLCASSFSLGGLYNEQFFGPGTRLTVL.

The V and J genes are TRBV7-8 and TRBJ2-7; D may be TRBD1 (6 bases). The CDR3 runs to 18 residues. V lost 0 bases to trimming and J lost 5 bases, with 23 bases between them. Germline V gene lookup returns CDR1 SGHVS and CDR2 FQNEAQ. CDR3 nucleotide sequence: TGTGCCAGCAGCTTAGCGCAAGGGGGAGCCCTCCCTCCGGACGAGCAGTACGTC. Amino acids: CASSLAQGGALPPDEQYV.

CDR3 coding DNA: TGTGCCAGTACCCGCCCCCGGGGGGAGCAGTTCTTC. This encodes CASTRPRGEQFF. The chain has TRBV6-1 and TRBJ2-1; D possibly corresponds to TRBD2 (6 bases). CDR1 is MNHNS, CDR2 SASEGT, per germline. V was pared by 9 bases and J by 10 bases, with 16 bases between. This CDR3 comprises 12 residues.

J is TRBJ1-2 and V is TRBV19; a weak D match, TRBD1 (6 bases). This CDR3 contains 14 residues. V was trimmed by 6 bases and J by 1 base, leaving 12 bases between them. Germline V gene lookup returns CDR1 LNHDA and CDR2 SQIVND (reference sequence). CDR3 in DNA: TGTGCCAGTAGCCCCGACAGGTTTAACTATGGCTACACCTTC. This codes for CASSPDRFNYGYTF.